This record concerns one T cell receptor beta chain sequence. The antigen remains unidentified. This CDR3 contains 17 residues. V was trimmed by 6 bases and J by 4 bases, leaving 21 bases between them. The germline V gene has CDR1 SGHNT and CDR2 YENEEA. The sample belongs to a study of cytomegalovirus exposure and HLA in healthy donors. PCR amplification relied on 60 Vbeta primers (plus 13 Jbeta primers). In the authors' methods: Around 11 million shared chains were among the 80 million or so unique TCR beta chains that a later analysis counted. Assay used: immunoSEQ multiplex PCR; TCRdb lists only in-frame clones, some missing. For V, J and clone size, that table is used; D and trimming come from the DNA. The table includes around 92,000 clones, roughly 80% detected once. Points from the study as a whole: Indistinguishability led to the exclusion of some V segments, TRBV6-2 and TRBV6-3 included.

This receptor was identified in a man aged 60-69 years in good health and CMV-seropositive. The chain uses TRBV11-3 and TRBJ1-4; D might be TRBD1 (6 bases). Sequenced sample: PBMCs. This CDR3 reads CASSQGRGCFHNEKLFF. For the CDR3, the DNA is TGTGCCAGCAGTCAGGGGAGGGGTTGTTTCCATAATGAAAAACTGTTTTTT.